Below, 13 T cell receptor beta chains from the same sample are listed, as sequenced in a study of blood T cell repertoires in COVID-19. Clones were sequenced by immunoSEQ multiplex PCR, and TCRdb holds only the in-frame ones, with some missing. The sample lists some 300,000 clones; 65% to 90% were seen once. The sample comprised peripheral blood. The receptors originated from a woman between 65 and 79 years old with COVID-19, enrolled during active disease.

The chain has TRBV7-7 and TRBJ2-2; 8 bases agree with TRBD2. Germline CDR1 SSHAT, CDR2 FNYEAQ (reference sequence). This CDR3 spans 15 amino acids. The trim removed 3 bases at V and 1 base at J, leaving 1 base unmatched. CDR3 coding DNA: TGTGCCAGCAGCTTGGCGGGGGGGAACACCGGGGAGCTGTTTTTT. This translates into CASSLAGGNTGELFF.

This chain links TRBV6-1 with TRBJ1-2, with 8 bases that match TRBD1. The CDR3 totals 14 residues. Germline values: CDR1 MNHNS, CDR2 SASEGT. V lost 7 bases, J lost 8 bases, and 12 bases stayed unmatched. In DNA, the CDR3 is TGTGCCAGCACAACCGGACAGGGAGGAATCGGCTACACCTTC. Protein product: CASTTGQGGIGYTF.

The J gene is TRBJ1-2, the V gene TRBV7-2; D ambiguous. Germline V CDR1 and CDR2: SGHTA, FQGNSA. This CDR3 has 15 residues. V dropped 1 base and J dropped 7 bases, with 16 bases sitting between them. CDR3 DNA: TGTGCCAGCAGCTTAGTGCGGGGAACCTACCCTGGCTACACCTTC. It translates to CASSLVRGTYPGYTF. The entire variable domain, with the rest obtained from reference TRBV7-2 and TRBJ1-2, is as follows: GAGVSQSPSNKVTEKGKDVELRCDPISGHTALYWYRQSLGQGLEFLIYFQGNSAPDKSGLPSDRFSAERTGGSVSTLTIQRTQQEDSAVYLCASSLVRGTYPGYTFGSGTRLTVV.

CDR3 bases: TGTGCCAGCAGTTTGGTTTTCGGGGATCAGCCCCAGCATTTT. Amino acid sequence: CASSLVFGDQPQHF. The chain is built from TRBV28 and TRBJ1-5, with no clear D. Germline V gives CDR1 MDHEN, CDR2 SYDVKM. V was clipped by 3 bases and J by 5 bases, with 11 bases between them. This CDR3 has 14 residues.

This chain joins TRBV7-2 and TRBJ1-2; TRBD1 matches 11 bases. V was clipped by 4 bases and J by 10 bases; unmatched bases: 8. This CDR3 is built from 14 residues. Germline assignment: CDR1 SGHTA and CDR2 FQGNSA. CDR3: CASSWTGGSSFYTF. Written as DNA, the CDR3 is TGTGCCAGCAGCTGGACAGGGGGCTCTAGTTTCTACACCTTC.

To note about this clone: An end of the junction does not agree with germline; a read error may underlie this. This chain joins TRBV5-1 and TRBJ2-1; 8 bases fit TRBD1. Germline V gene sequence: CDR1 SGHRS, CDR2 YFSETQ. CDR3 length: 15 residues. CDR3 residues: CATSVRQGKYNEQFF. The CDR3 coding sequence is TGCGCCACCAGCGTGAGACAGGGGAAGTACAATGAGCAGTTCTTC. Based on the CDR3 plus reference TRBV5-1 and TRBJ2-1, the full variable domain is KAGVTQTPRYLIKTRGQQVTLSCSPISGHRSVSWYQQTPGQGLQFLFEYFSETQRNKGNFPGRFSGRQFSNSRSEMNVSTLELGDSALYLCATSVRQGKYNEQFFGPGTRLTVL.

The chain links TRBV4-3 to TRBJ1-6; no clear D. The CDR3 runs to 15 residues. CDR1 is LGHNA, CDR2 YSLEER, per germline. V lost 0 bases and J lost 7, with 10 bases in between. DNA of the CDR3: TGCGCCAGCAGCCAAGATCTACAGTCGAATTCACCCCTCCACTTT. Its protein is CASSQDLQSNSPLHF.

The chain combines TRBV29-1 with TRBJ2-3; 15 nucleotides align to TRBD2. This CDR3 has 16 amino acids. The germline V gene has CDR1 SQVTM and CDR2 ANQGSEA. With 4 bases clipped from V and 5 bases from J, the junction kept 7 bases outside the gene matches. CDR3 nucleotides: TGCAGCGTTGGCAGGACTAGCGGGGGGGCAGTAGATACGCAGTATTTT. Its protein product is CSVGRTSGGAVDTQYF.

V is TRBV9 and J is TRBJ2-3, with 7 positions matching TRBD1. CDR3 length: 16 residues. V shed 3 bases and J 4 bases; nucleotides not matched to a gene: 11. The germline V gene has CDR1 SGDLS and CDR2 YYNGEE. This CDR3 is CASSAEGGQYPDTQYF. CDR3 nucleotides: TGTGCCAGCAGCGCGGAAGGGGGACAGTATCCAGATACGCAGTATTTT.

The CDR3 bases are TGTGCCAGCTCATCTACCTGGACTTCAGAATCTGGCTACACCTTC. It encodes CASSSTWTSESGYTF. V and J are TRBV18 and TRBJ1-2; D gene ambiguous. V lost 5 bases and J lost 7, with 20 bases in between. This CDR3 contains 15 residues. CDR1 and CDR2 from the germline V gene are KGHSH and LQKENI.

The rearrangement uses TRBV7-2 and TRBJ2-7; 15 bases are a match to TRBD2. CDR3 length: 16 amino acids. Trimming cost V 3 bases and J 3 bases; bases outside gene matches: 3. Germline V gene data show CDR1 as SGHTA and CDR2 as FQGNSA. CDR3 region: CASSFPGLAGGYEQYF. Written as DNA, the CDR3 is TGTGCCAGCAGCTTCCCGGGACTAGCGGGGGGCTACGAGCAGTACTTC.

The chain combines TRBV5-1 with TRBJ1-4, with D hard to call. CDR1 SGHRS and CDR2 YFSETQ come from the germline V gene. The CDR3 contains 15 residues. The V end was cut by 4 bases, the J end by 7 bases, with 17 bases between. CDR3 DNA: TGCGCCAGCAGCCCGTTGCCGGGTATGGGTGAAAAACTGTTTTTT. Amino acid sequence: CASSPLPGMGEKLFF.

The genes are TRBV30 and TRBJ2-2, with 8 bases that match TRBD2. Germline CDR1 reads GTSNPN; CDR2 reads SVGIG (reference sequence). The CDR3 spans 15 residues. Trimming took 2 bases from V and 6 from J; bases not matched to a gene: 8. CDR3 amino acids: CAWSPLRGGAGELFF. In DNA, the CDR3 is TGTGCCTGGAGTCCCCTACGGGGGGGGGCCGGGGAGCTGTTTTTT.